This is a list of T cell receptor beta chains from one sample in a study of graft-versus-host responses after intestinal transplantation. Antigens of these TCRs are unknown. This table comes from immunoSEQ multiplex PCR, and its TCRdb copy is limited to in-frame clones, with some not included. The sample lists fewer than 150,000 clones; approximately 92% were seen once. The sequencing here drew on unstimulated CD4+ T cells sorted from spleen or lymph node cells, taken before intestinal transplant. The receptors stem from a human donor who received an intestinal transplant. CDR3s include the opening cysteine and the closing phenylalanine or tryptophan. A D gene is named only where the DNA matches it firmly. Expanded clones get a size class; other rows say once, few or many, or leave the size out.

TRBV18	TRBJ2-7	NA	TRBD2	CASSPLQGGSYEQYF	TGTGCCAGCTCACCACTTCAGGGAGGGTCCTACGAGCAGTACTTC
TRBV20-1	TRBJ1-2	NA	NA	CSASLVYGYTF	TGCAGTGCTAGTCTGGTTTATGGCTACACCTTC
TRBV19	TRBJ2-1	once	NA	CASRLIGTGIHNEQFF	TGTGCCAGTAGACTCATTGGGACGGGGATCCACAATGAGCAGTTCTTC
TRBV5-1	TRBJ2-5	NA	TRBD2	CASSLGLAGEAETQYF	TGCGCCAGCAGCTTGGGACTAGCGGGGGAAGCAGAGACCCAGTACTTC
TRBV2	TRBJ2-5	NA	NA	CASIRASAQTQYF	TGTGCCAGCATTAGGGCTAGTGCCCAGACCCAGTACTTC
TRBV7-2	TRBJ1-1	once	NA	CASSRGITEAFF	TGTGCCAGCAGCAGGGGAATCACTGAAGCTTTCTTT
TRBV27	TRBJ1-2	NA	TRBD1	CASRDPDRDYGYTF	TGTGCCAGCAGGGACCCGGACAGGGACTATGGCTACACCTTC
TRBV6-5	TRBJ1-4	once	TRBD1	CASKTDRGRNEKLFF	TGTGCCAGCAAGACCGACAGGGGAAGGAACGAAAAACTGTTTTTT
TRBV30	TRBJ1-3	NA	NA	CAWSRGSGNTIYF	TGTGCCTGGAGCCGGGGGTCTGGAAACACCATATATTTT
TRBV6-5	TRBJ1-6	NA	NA	CASSYDGNSPLHF	TGTGCCAGCAGTTACGACGGGAATTCACCCCTCCACTTT
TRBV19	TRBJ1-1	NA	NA	CASSIRTEVNTEAFF	TGTGCCAGTAGTATCCGTACCGAAGTGAACACTGAAGCTTTCTTT
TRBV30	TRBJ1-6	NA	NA	CAWTGQYNSPLHF	TGTGCCTGGACGGGGCAGTATAATTCACCCCTCCACTTT
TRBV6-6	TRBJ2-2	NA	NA	CASSREGLGSTGELFF	TGTGCCAGCAGTAGAGAGGGACTCGGCAGCACCGGGGAGCTGTTTTTT
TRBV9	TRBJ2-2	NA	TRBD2	CASSVRFLVAGALNTGELFF	TGTGCCAGCAGCGTACGCTTTCTGGTAGCGGGGGCCTTGAACACCGGGGAGCTGTTTTTT
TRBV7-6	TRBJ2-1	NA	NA	CASSFNWGYNEQFF	TGTGCCAGCAGCTTCAACTGGGGGTACAATGAGCAGTTCTTC
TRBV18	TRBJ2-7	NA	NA	CASSPRPGENEQYF	TGTGCCAGCTCACCACGGCCGGGGGAGAACGAGCAGTACTTC
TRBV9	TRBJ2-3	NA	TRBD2	CASSVDLAVADTQYF	TGTGCCAGCAGCGTAGACCTAGCGGTGGCAGATACGCAGTATTTT
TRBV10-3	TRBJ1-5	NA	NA	CATQEVGQPQHF	TGTGCCACTCAGGAGGTAGGGCAGCCCCAGCATTTT
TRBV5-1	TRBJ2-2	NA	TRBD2	CASRTSEAGELFF	TGCGCCAGTCGGACTAGCGAAGCCGGGGAGCTGTTTTTT
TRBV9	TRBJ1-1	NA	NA	CASSVGWGSVNTEAFF	TGTGCCAGCAGCGTAGGTTGGGGGTCGGTGAACACTGAAGCTTTCTTT
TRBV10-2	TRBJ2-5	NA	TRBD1	CASSESYRGETQYF	TGCGCCAGCAGTGAGAGCTACAGGGGAGAGACCCAGTACTTC
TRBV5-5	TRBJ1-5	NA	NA	CASSLILWNQPQHF	TGTGCCAGCAGCTTGATTCTGTGGAATCAGCCCCAGCATTTT
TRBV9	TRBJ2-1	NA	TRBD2	CASSVGLAGGPSYNEQFF	TGTGCCAGCAGCGTAGGGCTAGCGGGGGGGCCATCCTACAATGAGCAGTTCTTC
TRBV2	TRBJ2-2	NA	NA	CASANRQVGITGELFF	TGTGCCAGCGCGAACAGACAGGTCGGAATCACCGGGGAGCTGTTTTTT
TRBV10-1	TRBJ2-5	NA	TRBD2	CARASGGAGSETQYF	TGCGCCAGAGCTAGCGGGGGGGCGGGGTCAGAGACCCAGTACTTC
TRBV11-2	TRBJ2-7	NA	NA	CASSLAALSTEQYF	TGTGCCAGCAGCTTAGCGGCCCTTTCGACGGAGCAGTACTTC
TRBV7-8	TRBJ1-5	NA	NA	CASSLTGQGNQPQHF	TGTGCCAGCAGCTTAACAGGTCAGGGCAATCAGCCCCAGCATTTT
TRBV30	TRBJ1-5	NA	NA	CAWAGYHAQHF	TGTGCCTGGGCCGGCTATCATGCCCAGCATTTT
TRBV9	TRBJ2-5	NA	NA	CASSGTLAAAQYF	TGTGCCAGCAGCGGGACGTTGGCGGCGGCCCAGTACTTC
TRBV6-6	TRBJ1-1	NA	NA	CASSYTGAGTEAFF	TGTGCCAGCAGTTACACTGGGGCGGGCACTGAAGCTTTCTTT
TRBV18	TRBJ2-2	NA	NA	CASSPHPPNTGELFF	TGTGCCAGCTCACCCCATCCTCCGAACACCGGGGAGCTGTTTTTT
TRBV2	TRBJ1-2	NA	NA	CASSEEGRGRSYGYTF	TGTGCCAGCAGTGAAGAAGGCAGGGGACGAAGCTATGGCTACACCTTC
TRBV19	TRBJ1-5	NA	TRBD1	CASRTSVDRENQPQHF	TGTGCCAGTCGAACCTCCGTGGACAGGGAGAATCAGCCCCAGCATTTT
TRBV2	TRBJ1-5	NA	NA	CASGRGLNQPQHF	TGTGCCAGCGGTAGAGGACTTAATCAGCCCCAGCATTTT
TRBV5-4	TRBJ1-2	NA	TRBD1	CASSARQGANYGYTF	TGTGCCAGCAGCGCACGACAGGGTGCTAACTATGGCTACACCTTC
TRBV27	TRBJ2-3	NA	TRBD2	CASSREGSDTQYF	TGTGCCAGCAGTAGGGAGGGTTCAGATACGCAGTATTTT
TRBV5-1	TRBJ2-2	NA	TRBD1	CASSEPGQGNTGELFF	TGCGCCAGCAGCGAGCCGGGACAGGGGAACACCGGGGAGCTGTTTTTT
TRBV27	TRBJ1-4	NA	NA	CASSLYRTVDEKLFF	TGTGCCAGCAGTTTATATCGGACAGTGGATGAAAAACTGTTTTTT
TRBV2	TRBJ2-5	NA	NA	CASSVKGAETQYF	TGTGCCAGCAGCGTTAAAGGGGCGGAGACCCAGTACTTC
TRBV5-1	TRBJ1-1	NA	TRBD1	CASSLTGASNTEAFF	TGCGCCAGCAGCTTGACAGGGGCTTCGAACACTGAAGCTTTCTTT
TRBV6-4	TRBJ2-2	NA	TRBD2	CASSAPGQASGGQDGELFF	TGTGCCAGCAGTGCTCCGGGACAGGCTAGCGGGGGGCAGGACGGGGAGCTGTTTTTT
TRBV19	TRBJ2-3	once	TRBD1	CASRDRGLGTDTQYF	TGTGCCAGTAGGGACAGGGGGCTGGGCACAGATACGCAGTATTTT
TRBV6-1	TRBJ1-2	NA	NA	CASSQTVFSGYTF	TGTGCCAGCAGCCAGACGGTGTTCAGTGGCTACACCTTC
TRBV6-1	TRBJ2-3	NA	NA	CASSTERSDTQYF	TGTGCCAGCAGCACCGAGAGGTCAGATACGCAGTATTTT
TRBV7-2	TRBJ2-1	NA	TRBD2	CASSLSSGRYNEQFF	TGTGCCAGCAGCTTAAGTAGCGGGCGGTACAATGAGCAGTTCTTC
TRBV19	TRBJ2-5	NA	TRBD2	CASSFSGGARGETQYF	TGTGCCAGTAGTTTTAGCGGGGGGGCACGGGGAGAGACCCAGTACTTC
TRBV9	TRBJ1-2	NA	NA	CASSRSGDGGYTF	TGTGCCAGCAGTCGTTCAGGGGATGGTGGCTACACCTTC
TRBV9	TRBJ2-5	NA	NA	CASSPRALYQETQYF	TGTGCCAGCAGCCCCCGAGCACTGTACCAAGAGACCCAGTACTTC